These T cell receptor beta chains were read from a single sample in a study of CD8 T cells in Susac syndrome. MiXCR was run by TCRdb on the immunoSEQ multiplex PCR reads, yielding one entry per CDR3 protein. The sample has some 80,000 distinct CDR3 sequences; around 94% are singletons. The material sequenced was CD8+ T cells from PBMCs. These receptor sequences come from a human donor in good health. Each CDR3 is given with its conserved first and last residue. D genes are given only for firm matches. Size is stated for part of the rows, as once, few or many counts, or as a class when the clone is expanded.

TRBJ2-2	TRBV9	-	-	TGTGCCAGCGGGGGCGGAGCGACCGGGGAGCTGTTTTTT	CASGGGATGELFF
TRBJ1-2	TRBV3-1	-	-	TGTGCCAGCAGCCAAGGCGGGACGTCTCGGGGATTAGGCTACACCTTC	CASSQGGTSRGLGYTF
TRBJ2-5	TRBV2	-	TRBD2	TGTGCCAGCACTCTGAGGACGGGGGGTGAGACCCAGTACTTC	CASTLRTGGETQYF
TRBJ2-7	TRBV5-1	-	-	TGCGCCAGCAGCTTGGAAGATTCCCCCTACGAGCAGTACTTC	CASSLEDSPYEQYF
TRBJ1-5	TRBV5-6	-	TRBD1	TGTGCCAGCAGCCTAGGGGACAGCGGGTTTCAGCCCCAGCATTTT	CASSLGDSGFQPQHF
TRBJ2-2	TRBV20-1	-	-	TGCAGTGCTAGGTACCGCGGGACAGTTAACACCGGGGAGCTGTTTTTT	CSARYRGTVNTGELFF
TRBJ1-6	TRBV7-6	-	-	TGTGCCAGCAGCTCCCCAGGACCTAATTCACCCCTCCACTTT	CASSSPGPNSPLHF
TRBJ2-2	TRBV6-5	-	-	TGTGCCAGCAGTTATCCTGGGGGCACCGGGGAGCTGTTTTTT	CASSYPGGTGELFF
TRBJ2-5	TRBV4-1	-	TRBD1	TGCGCCAGCAGCCAAGCAGGGGGTTGGGCGACCCAGTACTTC	CASSQAGGWATQYF
TRBJ2-6	TRBV7-2	once	-	TGTGCCAGCAGCTCCCTCGACCATCAGGCTGGGGCCAACGTCCTGACTTTC	CASSSLDHQAGANVLTF
TRBJ1-1	TRBV7-9	-	-	TGTGCCAGCAGCTTAGCGGCAGGGGTGAACACTGAAGCTTTCTTT	CASSLAAGVNTEAFF
TRBJ2-7	TRBV4-1	-	TRBD1	TGCGCCAGCAGCCAAGAGCGGACAGGGAGCTACGAGCAGTACTTC	CASSQERTGSYEQYF
TRBJ2-1	TRBV27	-	-	TGTGCCAGCAGTTTATCGGGGGACTCAGCCCCCAATGAGCAGTTCTTC	CASSLSGDSAPNEQFF
TRBJ1-4	TRBV4-3	-	-	TGCGCCAGCAGCCAAGATCACGGGGGAGAAAAACTGTTTTTT	CASSQDHGGEKLFF
TRBJ2-7	TRBV4-3	-	-	TGCGCCAGCAGCCAAGAGCAGACCTACGAGCAGTACTTC	CASSQEQTYEQYF
TRBJ2-3	TRBV7-2	-	-	TGTGCCAGCAGCTTAGATCTCTCTGCAGATACGCAGTATTTT	CASSLDLSADTQYF
TRBJ2-1	TRBV25-1	-	-	TGTGCCAGCAGTGAGGGGGCCCCGGGGTGGAATGAGCAGTTCTTC	CASSEGAPGWNEQFF
TRBJ2-4	TRBV29-1	-	-	TGCAGCGTCTCCGTCGGGCGGAACATTCAGTACTTC	CSVSVGRNIQYF
TRBJ2-5	TRBV4-3	-	-	TGCGCCAGCAGCCAAGGGATCCGTGGGCGGGAGACCCAGTACTTC	CASSQGIRGRETQYF
TRBJ1-2	TRBV20-1	-	-	TGCAGTGCTATAGAGATGAGGGGCTACACCTTC	CSAIEMRGYTF
TRBJ2-7	TRBV4-1	-	-	TGCGCCAGCAGCCAAGTCGAGGGGGGCCCCTACGAGCAGTACTTC	CASSQVEGGPYEQYF
TRBJ2-1	TRBV12-3/TRBV12-4	-	TRBD1	TGTGCCAGCACCTCCCCCTTTAGAGACAGGGTATCCTACAATGAGCAGTTCTTC	CASTSPFRDRVSYNEQFF
TRBJ2-1	TRBV11-2	once	-	TGTGCCAGCAGCTTACTGGTCGCCCTAGGGGGGGCCTACAATGAGCAGTTCTTC	CASSLLVALGGAYNEQFF
TRBJ1-6	TRBV15	once	TRBD1	TGTGCCACCAGCCTTGGGACAGGGAATTCACCCCTCCACTTT	CATSLGTGNSPLHF
TRBJ2-1	TRBV30	once	-	TGTGCCTGGGGGACCGGCATTGGGAACAATGAGCAGTTCTTC	CAWGTGIGNNEQFF
TRBJ1-5	TRBV20-1	-	-	TGCAGTGCTAGAATTCTGGACAGCCAGCTCCAGCATTTT	CSARILDSQLQHF
TRBJ2-3	TRBV5-4	once	-	TGTGCCAGCCGGGACTGGAGCACAGATACGCAGTATTTT	CASRDWSTDTQYF
TRBJ2-3	TRBV30	-	-	TGTGCCTGGACAGGGTCCTTCACAGATACGCAGTATTTT	CAWTGSFTDTQYF
TRBJ2-1	TRBV7-9	-	-	TGTGCCAGCAGCTTCGAGAGGCTAAGCGATGAGCAGTTCTTC	CASSFERLSDEQFF
TRBJ1-2	TRBV15	-	TRBD1	TGTGCCACCAGCATCGACTGGATCAGGGGGAACTATGGCTACACCTTC	CATSIDWIRGNYGYTF
TRBJ1-2	TRBV9	-	TRBD1	TGTGCCAGCAGCCCCCCGGCAGGGGGCCTTGGCTACACCTTC	CASSPPAGGLGYTF
TRBJ2-1	TRBV6-4	-	TRBD2	TGTGCCAGCAGTGAGGAGACTAGCGGGCACAATGAGCAGTTCTTC	CASSEETSGHNEQFF
TRBJ2-3	TRBV10-2	-	TRBD2	TGCGCCAGCATCGAGACTAGCGGGATCGGTGATACGCAGTATTTT	CASIETSGIGDTQYF
TRBJ1-2	TRBV2	-	-	TGTGCCAGCCCCGGGAGGGTAGATGGCTACACCTTC	CASPGRVDGYTF
TRBJ1-2	TRBV15	-	-	TGTGCCACCAGCCCCTCCCGCGGGCCCCACTATGGCTACACCTTC	CATSPSRGPHYGYTF
TRBJ2-5	TRBV29-1	-	-	TGCAGCGTTGAGGGGGGACAGTCCTACCAAGAGACCCAGTACTTC	CSVEGGQSYQETQYF
TRBJ2-1	TRBV29-1	-	TRBD1	TGCAGCGTTCCTCTCGGGACAGGGGACCTAGAGCAGTTCTTC	CSVPLGTGDLEQFF
TRBJ2-5	TRBV12-3/TRBV12-4	once	-	TGTGCCAGCAGTTTAGGACTAGTTGGGACCCAGTACTTC	CASSLGLVGTQYF
TRBJ1-1	TRBV7-9	-	-	TGTGCCAGCAGCGTTAGTTCATCCCAAGCTTTCTTT	CASSVSSSQAFF
TRBJ2-1	TRBV7-9	-	-	TGTGCCAGCAGCTTATATCGGTCCAATGAGCAGTTCTTC	CASSLYRSNEQFF
TRBJ2-1	TRBV12-3/TRBV12-4	-	TRBD1	TGTGCCAGCAGTTTACAGGGGGATGAGCAGTTCTTC	CASSLQGDEQFF
TRBJ1-5	TRBV30	-	-	TGTGCCTGGAGTGCACGATGGGGGACGAGCAATCAGCCCCAGCATTTT	CAWSARWGTSNQPQHF
TRBJ2-2	TRBV9	once	-	TGTGCCAGCAGCGTAGTGGCCACCGGGGAGCTGTTTTTT	CASSVVATGELFF
TRBJ1-2	TRBV20-1	-	TRBD1	TGCAGTGCTTGGGACAGGGCCATCCCCTATGGCTACACCTTC	CSAWDRAIPYGYTF
TRBJ2-4	TRBV14	once	-	TGTGCCAGCAGCCAAGAGACGGAACGGACGTATACCAAAAACATTCAGTACTTC	CASSQETERTYTKNIQYF
TRBJ2-7	TRBV7-9	-	-	TGTGCCAGCAGCTTATTCAGGGAGAAGATCGTATACGAGCAGTACTTC	CASSLFREKIVYEQYF
TRBJ2-7	TRBV28	-	-	TGTGCCAGCAGTGGACTAACAGGGCCCGCCTACGAGCAGTACTTC	CASSGLTGPAYEQYF
TRBJ2-3	TRBV19	-	-	TGTGCCAGTAGTAAATATGCGGGACAGTTCAGCACAGATACGCAGTATTTT	CASSKYAGQFSTDTQYF
TRBJ2-1	TRBV6-5	-	-	TGTGCCAGCAGCAAGTTCCTTTACCCCTACAATGAGCAGTTCTTC	CASSKFLYPYNEQFF
TRBJ1-2	TRBV7-9	-	-	TGTGCCAGCAGCTTAGAAGTACCCAGGGCCGGTTTAGGCTACACCTTC	CASSLEVPRAGLGYTF
TRBJ1-2	TRBV6-5	-	-	TGTGCCAGCAGTTACGGTGGGGGTTGGGCTGGCTACACCTTC	CASSYGGGWAGYTF
TRBJ2-6	TRBV15	-	-	TGTGCCACCAGCCGCTTACCCACAGGGGCCAACGTCCTGACTTTC	CATSRLPTGANVLTF
TRBJ2-3	TRBV5-4	-	TRBD1	TGTGCCAGCAGCTTGGACAGGGGTACAGATACGCAGTATTTT	CASSLDRGTDTQYF
TRBJ2-7	TRBV29-1	-	-	TGCAGCGCCTCGGATTGGGAGGCCTACGAGCAGTACTTC	CSASDWEAYEQYF
TRBJ1-1	TRBV6-5	-	-	TGTGCCAGCAGTTTCCACGGTAACACTGAAGCTTTCTTT	CASSFHGNTEAFF